The next 6 T cell receptor beta chains were all read from a single sample in a study of cytomegalovirus exposure and HLA in healthy donors. PCR involved 60 Vbeta and 13 Jbeta primers. This table comes from immunoSEQ multiplex PCR, and its TCRdb copy is limited to in-frame clones, with some not included. This sample's clone table lists 95,000 to 150,000 clones. Sequencing input: PBMCs. The receptors originated from a young man in good health and CMV-seronegative.

The chain links TRBV19 to TRBJ2-1; TRBD2 matches at 7 bases. After removal of 5 bases from V and 9 bases from J, the junction contained 4 bases not matched to a gene. The CDR3 is 12 residues long. The germline CDR1 and CDR2 sequences are LNHDA and SQIVND (reference sequence). The CDR3 loop reads CASSATSVEQFF. CDR3 nucleotide sequence: TGTGCCAGTAGTGCCACTAGCGTTGAGCAGTTCTTC.

The rearrangement links TRBV10-3 to TRBJ2-1; 8 bases map to TRBD2. The germline gives CDR1 ENHRY, CDR2 SYGVKD. The CDR3 sequence is 14 residues long. V was clipped by 3 bases and J by 8 bases; unmatched bases: 6. DNA for the CDR3: TGTGCCATCAGTGACCCGGGAGGGCGGGATGAGCAGTTCTTC. Translating it yields CAISDPGGRDEQFF.

The chain uses TRBV10-3 and TRBJ2-7; TRBD1 is a possible D gene (6 bases). Trimming took 4 bases from V and 2 from J, leaving 18 bases between them. The CDR3 contains 16 residues. Looked up from germline, CDR1 is ENHRY and CDR2 is SYGVKD. The DNA of the CDR3 is TGTGCCATCAGTGGTAAAGGGGGACAAGTCACCTACGAGCAGTACTTC. Translated, it gives CAISGKGGQVTYEQYF.

The J gene is TRBJ1-1, the V gene TRBV6-1; no clear D. The CDR3 extends over 14 amino acids. Trimming removed 2 bases from V and 0 bases from J, with 7 bases in between. Germline CDR1 and CDR2: MNHNS and SASEGT. CDR3 amino acids: CASSEKAMNTEAFF. The CDR3 bases are TGTGCCAGCAGTGAAAAAGCAATGAACACTGAAGCTTTCTTT.

This chain joins TRBV19 and TRBJ1-5; 9 positions match TRBD1. Germline CDR1 LNHDA, CDR2 SQIVND (reference sequence). The CDR3 extends over 16 amino acids. Germline trimming cut 8 bases from V and 3 bases from J; bases unmatched to any gene: 11. CDR3 sequence (DNA): TGTGCCAGTTCTTTCCTCGGGACAGGGACCAATCAGCCCCAGCATTTT. It yields the protein CASSFLGTGTNQPQHF.

The rearrangement joins TRBV6-5 to TRBJ2-7; D is unclear. Trimming cost V 2 bases and J 2 bases, with 10 bases left between them. The germline V gene encodes CDR1 MNHEY and CDR2 SVGAGI. The CDR3 runs to 14 residues. The CDR3 DNA is TGTGCCAGCAGTTACGCCCGGAGAACCTACGAGCAGTACTTC. Translating gives CASSYARRTYEQYF.